One TCR beta chain is described in this entry. These data originate in a study of OX40 agonist ivuxolimab in advanced cancers. Measured with immunoSEQ multiplex PCR; TCRdb has only the in-frame clones, and not every one. The sample includes 15,000 to 25,000 clones, approximately 71% of them seen just once. V dropped 7 bases and J dropped 9 bases, with 13 bases sitting between them. CDR3 length: 12 residues. CDR1 is LNHDA, CDR2 SQIVND, per germline (reference sequence). Here the sequenced sample was CD4+ or CD8+ T cells sorted from blood, taken in a trial of the OX40 agonist ivuxolimab. This TCR derives from an adult with an advanced solid tumor such as melanoma, head and neck, liver or kidney cancer. The chain couples TRBV19 to TRBJ1-5; no clear D. CDR3 DNA: TGTGCCAGTAAATCAGTCGAAGGGCCCCAGCATTTT. Its protein product is CASKSVEGPQHF.